This TCR beta chain came from a study of cytomegalovirus exposure and HLA in healthy donors. This clone was observed a few times. Primers for the PCR totalled 60 Vbeta and 13 Jbeta. Clones were read by immunoSEQ multiplex PCR, and TCRdb kept only the in-frame ones, dropping some. The data show roughly 86,000 clones, 77% seen once. V was clipped by 0 bases and J by 8 bases, with 12 bases between them. Germline values: CDR1 SGHDT, CDR2 YYEEEE. The CDR3 covers 14 residues. The TCR sequence derives from a man aged 50 or older in good health and CMV-seropositive. Sample: PBMCs. The chain joins TRBV5-6 to TRBJ2-1, with a possible D match to TRBD1 (6 bases). CDR3 loop: CASSLDRVIHEQFF. DNA for the CDR3: TGTGCCAGCAGCTTGGACAGGGTAATCCATGAGCAGTTCTTC. The entire variable domain, with the rest obtained from reference TRBV5-6 and TRBJ2-1, is as follows: DAGVTQSPTHLIKTRGQQVTLRCSPKSGHDTVSWYQQALGQGPQFIFQYYEEEERQRGNFPDRFSGHQFPNYSSELNVNALLLGDSALYLCASSLDRVIHEQFFGPGTRLTVL.